The 14 T cell receptor beta chains listed next were all sequenced from one sample in a study of blood T cells in healthy people across ages. With a J-beta primer mix and a sample-barcoded 5' primer, a second PCR ran roughly 6 to 11 cycles. MiXCR, run by TCRdb on the 5' RACE reads, gives a single entry per CDR3 protein. The data hold more than 700,000 distinct CDR3 sequences, with about 53% observed a single time. Sequenced input: blood. The origin of the receptors is a man older than 75 in good health.

The chain combines TRBV5-1 with TRBJ2-7; D gene uncertain. The CDR3 loop spans 15 amino acids. V lost 5 bases and J 0 bases, leaving 15 bases between the germline ends. Per germline, CDR1 SGHRS and CDR2 YFSETQ. The CDR3 here is CASRPVAAHSYEQYF. DNA for the CDR3: TGCGCCAGCAGGCCCGTGGCCGCGCACTCCTACGAGCAGTACTTC.

The rearrangement joins TRBV7-9 to TRBJ1-2; D not resolved. V was trimmed by 5 bases and J by 5 bases, leaving 9 bases between them. The CDR3 consists of 12 residues. The germline V gene encodes CDR1 SEHNR and CDR2 FQNEAQ (reference sequence). Written as DNA, the CDR3 is TGTGCCAGCAGCCCGGACTGGTATGGCTACACCTTC. Residues: CASSPDWYGYTF.

There are a few counts of this clonotype. This chain connects TRBV14 to TRBJ2-1, with D perhaps matching TRBD2 (6 bases). The V gene lost 6 bases and the J gene lost 4 bases, with 13 bases spanning the gap. The CDR3 totals 14 residues. Germline-derived CDR1 and CDR2 are SGHDN and FVKESK. The CDR3 bases are TGTGCCAGCAGTCTCGGGGGTTTTTACAATGAGCAGTTCTTC. Its protein is CASSLGGFYNEQFF.

In nucleotides, the CDR3 is TGTGCCAGCAGCTTAGTAGGCGGTTCCCCCTACGAGCAGTACTTC. It translates to CASSLVGGSPYEQYF. V and J are TRBV7-2 and TRBJ2-4, with D unresolved. The better agreement between TRBJ2-7 and the DNA end casts doubt on the J call. Germline lookup yields CDR1 SGHTA and CDR2 FQGNSA. This CDR3 is 15 amino acids long.

This chain connects TRBV25-1 to TRBJ2-1; D gene uncertain. This CDR3 contains 12 residues. Germline-derived CDR1 and CDR2 are MGHDK and SYGVNS. V was trimmed by 4 bases and J by 8 bases, leaving 9 bases between them. The CDR3 region has the DNA TGTGCCAGCAGTGCTGTCAGCGATGAGCAGTTCTTC. This sequence encodes CASSAVSDEQFF.

The gene calls are TRBV30 and TRBJ1-1, with 7 nucleotides matching TRBD1. From germline, CDR1 is GTSNPN and CDR2 SVGIG (reference sequence). V shed 3 bases, J shed 7 bases, and the junction held 8 bases outside the gene matches. This CDR3 spans 13 amino acids. CDR3 coding DNA: TGTGCCTGGAGCCGACAGGGTATCTTTGAAGCTTTCTTT. This encodes CAWSRQGIFEAFF.

The CDR3 spells CASSGSGQGRNYTF. CDR3 nucleotides: TGTGCCAGCAGTGGATCGGGACAGGGAAGAAACTACACCTTC. The V gene is TRBV6-1, the J gene TRBJ1-2, with 9 bases fitting TRBD1. The germline CDR1 and CDR2 sequences are MNHNS and SASEGT. V lost 4 bases, J lost 10 bases, and 10 bases stayed unmatched. This CDR3 has 14 amino acids.

CDR3 sequence (DNA): TGCAGCGTAACCGGGACTAGCGACTACGAGCAGTACTTC. Protein: CSVTGTSDYEQYF. The chain has TRBV29-1 and TRBJ2-7, with 10 bases fitting TRBD2. Germline trimming cut 6 bases from V and 3 bases from J; bases unmatched to any gene: 5. The CDR3 is made up of 13 amino acids. The germline V gene has CDR1 SQVTM and CDR2 ANQGSEA.

A few counts support this clonotype. The chain employs TRBV5-1 and TRBJ2-1; D perhaps matches TRBD2 (5 bases). Trimming cost V 0 bases and J 3 bases, with 10 bases left between them. CDR1 and CDR2 (germline): SGHRS, YFSETQ. CDR3 length: 15 amino acids. The chain's CDR3 is CASSLADWNYNEQFF. For the CDR3, the DNA is TGCGCCAGCAGCTTGGCGGACTGGAACTACAATGAGCAGTTCTTC.

This chain connects TRBV2 to TRBJ2-1; D possibly corresponds to TRBD2 (5 bases). The CDR3 runs to 16 residues. The V gene lost 5 bases and the J gene lost 4 bases, with 18 bases spanning the gap. Per the germline V gene, CDR1 is SNHLY and CDR2 is FYNNEI. The CDR3 nucleotides are TGTGCCAGCAGTACAATATCAAGGACTTTATACAATGAGCAGTTCTTC. Its translation: CASSTISRTLYNEQFF.

The rearrangement joins TRBV9 to TRBJ2-1, with D tentatively TRBD2 (6 bases). Germline CDR1 reads SGDLS; CDR2 reads YYNGEE. This CDR3 has 17 residues. V gave up 3 bases and J gave up 0 bases, with 16 bases separating them. CDR3 sequence: CASSATRGPSSYNEQFF. CDR3 DNA sequence: TGTGCCAGCAGCGCGACGCGGGGCCCGAGCTCCTACAATGAGCAGTTCTTC.

This clonotype has more than one count but fewer than ten. This chain links TRBV10-3 with TRBJ2-5; TRBD2 matches 7 bases. Germline CDR1 reads ENHRY; CDR2 reads SYGVKD. J was trimmed by 11 bases and V by 0 bases; bases with no gene match: 0. The CDR3 loop spans 11 amino acids. The CDR3 nucleotides are TGTGCCATCAGTGAGTCGCGGGAGCAGTACTTC. Protein product: CAISESREQYF.

The chain couples TRBV20-1 to TRBJ2-1, with 7 bases matching TRBD2. Germline assignment: CDR1 DFQATT and CDR2 SNEGSKA (reference sequence). The CDR3 sequence is 15 residues long. The CDR3 loop is CSSRRGVGAYNEQFF. CDR3 nucleotides: TGCAGCTCCCGCCGGGGGGTGGGGGCCTACAATGAGCAGTTCTTC.

This clonotype was observed a few times. The chain couples TRBV7-6 to TRBJ2-7; maybe TRBD1 (6 bases). The V and J ends lost 4 bases and 0 bases respectively, with 16 bases between them. The CDR3 spans 16 residues. Looked up from germline, CDR1 is SGHVS and CDR2 is FNYEAQ. The CDR3 nucleotides read TGTGCCAGCAGCTCGTCTGACAGGCCTTACTCCTACGAGCAGTACTTC. This codes for CASSSSDRPYSYEQYF. The full variable domain, in which reference TRBV7-6 and TRBJ2-7 provide the parts outside the CDR3, is GAGVSQSPRYKVTKRGQDVALRCDPISGHVSLYWYRQALGQGPEFLTYFNYEAQQDKSGLPNDRFSAERPEGSISTLTIQRTEQRDSAMYRCASSSSDRPYSYEQYFGPGTRLTVT.